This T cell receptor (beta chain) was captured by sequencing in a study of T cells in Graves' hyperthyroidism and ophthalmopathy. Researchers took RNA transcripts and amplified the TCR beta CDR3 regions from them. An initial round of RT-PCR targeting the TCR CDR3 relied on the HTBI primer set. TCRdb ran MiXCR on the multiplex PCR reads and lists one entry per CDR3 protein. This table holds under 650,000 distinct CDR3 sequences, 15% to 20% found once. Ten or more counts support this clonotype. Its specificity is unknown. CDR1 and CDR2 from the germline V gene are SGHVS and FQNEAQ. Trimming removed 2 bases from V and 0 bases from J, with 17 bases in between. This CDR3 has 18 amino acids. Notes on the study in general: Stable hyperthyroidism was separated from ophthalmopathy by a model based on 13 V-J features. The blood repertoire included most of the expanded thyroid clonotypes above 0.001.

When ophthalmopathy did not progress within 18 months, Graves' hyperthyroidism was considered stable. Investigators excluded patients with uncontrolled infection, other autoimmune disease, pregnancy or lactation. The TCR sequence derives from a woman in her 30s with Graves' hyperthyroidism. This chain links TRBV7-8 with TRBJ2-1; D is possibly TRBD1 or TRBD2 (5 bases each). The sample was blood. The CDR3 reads CASSLRVVGERSYNEQFF. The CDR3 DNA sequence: TGTGCCAGCAGCTTAAGGGTAGTGGGGGAACGCTCCTACAATGAGCAGTTCTTC.